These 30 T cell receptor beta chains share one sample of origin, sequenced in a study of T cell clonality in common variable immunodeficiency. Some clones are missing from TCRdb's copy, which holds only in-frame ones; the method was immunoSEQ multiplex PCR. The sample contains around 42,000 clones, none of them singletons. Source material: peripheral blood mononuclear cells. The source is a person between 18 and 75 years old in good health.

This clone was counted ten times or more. The chain's CDR3 is CASSQDSPGGRKETQYF. The CDR3 DNA, read in part, is TGCGCCAGCAGCCAAGATAGCCCCGGGGGGAGAAAAGAGACC. The V gene is TRBV4-1, the J gene TRBJ2-5, with 7 bases that match TRBD2. The DNA ends 3 residues before the CDR3 does, and the rest of the CDR3 is filled in from the germline J gene. This CDR3 comprises 17 residues. CDR1 and CDR2 from the germline V gene are MGHRA and YSYEKL. Trimming at V came to 0 bases and at J to 3 bases, leaving 10 bases not matched to a gene.

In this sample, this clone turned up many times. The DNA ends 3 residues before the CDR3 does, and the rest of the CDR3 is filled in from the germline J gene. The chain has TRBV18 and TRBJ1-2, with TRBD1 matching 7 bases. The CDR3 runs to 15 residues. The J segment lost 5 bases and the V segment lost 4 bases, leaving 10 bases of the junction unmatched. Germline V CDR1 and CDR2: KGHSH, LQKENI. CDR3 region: CASSRPQGMGYGYTF. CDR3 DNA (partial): TGTGCCAGCTCACGACCACAGGGGATGGGGTATGGC. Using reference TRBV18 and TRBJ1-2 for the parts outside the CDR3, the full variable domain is NAGVMQNPRHLVRRRGQEARLRCSPMKGHSHVYWYRQLPEEGLKFMVYLQKENIIDESGMPKERFSAEFPKEGPSILRIQQVVRGDSAAYFCASSRPQGMGYGYTFGSGTRLTVV.

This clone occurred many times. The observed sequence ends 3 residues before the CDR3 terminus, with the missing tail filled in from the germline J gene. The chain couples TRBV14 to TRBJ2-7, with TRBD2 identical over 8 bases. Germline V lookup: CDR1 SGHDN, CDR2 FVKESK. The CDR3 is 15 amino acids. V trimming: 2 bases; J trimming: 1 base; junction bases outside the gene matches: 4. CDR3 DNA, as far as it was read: TGTGCCAGCAGCCAATCGGGGGGGCTTTCCTACGAG. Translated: CASSQSGGLSYE. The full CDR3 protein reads CASSQSGGLSYEQYF.

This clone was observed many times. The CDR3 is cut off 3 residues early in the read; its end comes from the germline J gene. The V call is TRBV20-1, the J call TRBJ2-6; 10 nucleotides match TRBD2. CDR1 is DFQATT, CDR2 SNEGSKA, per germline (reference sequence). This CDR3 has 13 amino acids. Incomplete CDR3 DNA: TGCAGTGCTAGACCTAGCGGGGGTTCTGTC. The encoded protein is CSARPSGGSV. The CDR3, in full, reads CSARPSGGSVLTF.

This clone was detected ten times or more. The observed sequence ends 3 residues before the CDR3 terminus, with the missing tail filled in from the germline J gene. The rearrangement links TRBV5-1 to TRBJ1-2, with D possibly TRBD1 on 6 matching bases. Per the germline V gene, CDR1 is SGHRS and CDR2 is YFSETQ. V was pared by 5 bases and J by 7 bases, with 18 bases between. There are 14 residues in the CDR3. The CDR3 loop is CASSTLIGGPGYTF. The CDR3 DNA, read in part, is TGCGCCAGCAGTACACTGATAGGGGGTCCTGGC.

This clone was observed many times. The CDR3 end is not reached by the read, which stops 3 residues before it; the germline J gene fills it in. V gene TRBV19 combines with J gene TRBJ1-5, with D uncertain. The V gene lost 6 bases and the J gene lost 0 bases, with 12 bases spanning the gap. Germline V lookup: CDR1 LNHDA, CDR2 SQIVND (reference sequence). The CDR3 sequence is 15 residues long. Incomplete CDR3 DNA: TGTGCCAGTAGCGTGGTGTTCTATAGCAATCAGCCC. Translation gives CASSVVFYSNQP. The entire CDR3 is CASSVVFYSNQPQHF.

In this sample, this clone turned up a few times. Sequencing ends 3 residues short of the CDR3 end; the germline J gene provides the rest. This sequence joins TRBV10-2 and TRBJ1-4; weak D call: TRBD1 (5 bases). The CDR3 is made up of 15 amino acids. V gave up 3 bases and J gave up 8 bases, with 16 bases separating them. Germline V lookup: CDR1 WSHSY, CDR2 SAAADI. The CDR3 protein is CASSDRVALIEKLFF. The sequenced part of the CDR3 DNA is TGCGCCAGCAGTGACAGGGTTGCCCTAATAGAAAAA.

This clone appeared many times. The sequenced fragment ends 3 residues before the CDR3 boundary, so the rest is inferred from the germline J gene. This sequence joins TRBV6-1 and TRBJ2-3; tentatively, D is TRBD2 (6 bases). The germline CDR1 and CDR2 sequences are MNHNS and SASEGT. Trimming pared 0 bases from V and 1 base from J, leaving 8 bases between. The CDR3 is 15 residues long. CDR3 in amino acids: CASSEAVAGTDTQYF. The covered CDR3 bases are TGTGCCAGCAGTGAAGCTGTAGCGGGCACAGATACG.

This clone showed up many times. The CDR3 protein is CASSPPRLAGADTQYF. CDR3 bases read: TGTGCCAGCTCACCACCGCGACTAGCGGGTGCAGATACG. V and J are TRBV18 and TRBJ2-3; TRBD2 agrees at 10 bases. The CDR3 goes on 3 residues after the read ends, and that part is filled in from the germline J gene. V lost 0 bases, J lost 4 bases, and 4 bases stayed unmatched. CDR3 length: 16 residues. Germline V gene lookup returns CDR1 KGHSH and CDR2 LQKENI. Full variable domain (remainder filled in from reference TRBV18 and TRBJ2-3): NAGVMQNPRHLVRRRGQEARLRCSPMKGHSHVYWYRQLPEEGLKFMVYLQKENIIDESGMPKERFSAEFPKEGPSILRIQQVVRGDSAAYFCASSPPRLAGADTQYFGPGTRLTVL.

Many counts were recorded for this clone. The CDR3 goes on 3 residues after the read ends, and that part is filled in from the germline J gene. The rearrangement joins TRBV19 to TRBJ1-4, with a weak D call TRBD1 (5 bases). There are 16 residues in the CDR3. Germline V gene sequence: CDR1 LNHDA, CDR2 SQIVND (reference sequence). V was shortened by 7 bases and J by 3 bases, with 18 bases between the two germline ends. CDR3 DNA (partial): TGTGCCAGTAACCCAACGGGAACAGGCCCTAATGAAAAA. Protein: CASNPTGTGPNEK. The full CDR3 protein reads CASNPTGTGPNEKLFF.

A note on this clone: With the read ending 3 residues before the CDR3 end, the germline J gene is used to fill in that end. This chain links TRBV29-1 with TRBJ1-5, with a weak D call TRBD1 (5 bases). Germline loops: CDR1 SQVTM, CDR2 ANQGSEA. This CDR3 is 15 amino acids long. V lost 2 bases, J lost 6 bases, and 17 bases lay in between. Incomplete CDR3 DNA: TGCAGCGTTGAATGGGAGGCGGGGGGGTTTCAGCCC. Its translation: CSVEWEAGGFQP. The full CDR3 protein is CSVEWEAGGFQPQHF.

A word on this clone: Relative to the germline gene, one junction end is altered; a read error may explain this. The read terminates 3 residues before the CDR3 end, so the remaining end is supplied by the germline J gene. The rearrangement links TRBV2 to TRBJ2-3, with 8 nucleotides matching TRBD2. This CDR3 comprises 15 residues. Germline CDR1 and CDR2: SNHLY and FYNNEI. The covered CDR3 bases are TGTGCCAGCAGGGTGGAGGCTAGCGGGCCAGAGACG. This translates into CASRVEASGPET. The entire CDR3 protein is CASRVEASGPETQYF.

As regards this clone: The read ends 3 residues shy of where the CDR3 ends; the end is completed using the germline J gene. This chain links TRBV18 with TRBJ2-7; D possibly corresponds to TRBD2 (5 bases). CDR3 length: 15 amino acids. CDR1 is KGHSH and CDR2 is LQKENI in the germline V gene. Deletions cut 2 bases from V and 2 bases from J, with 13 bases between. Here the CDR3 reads CASSPGGAGAYEQYF. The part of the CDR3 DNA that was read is TGTGCCAGCTCACCAGGCGGTGCGGGTGCCTACGAG.

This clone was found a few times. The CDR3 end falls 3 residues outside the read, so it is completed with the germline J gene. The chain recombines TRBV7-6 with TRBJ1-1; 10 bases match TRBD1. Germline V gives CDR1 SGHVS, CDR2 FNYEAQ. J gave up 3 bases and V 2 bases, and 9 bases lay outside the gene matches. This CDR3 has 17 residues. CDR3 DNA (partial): TGTGCCAGCAGCTTAAACTTAAGACAGGGGGCGGACACTGAA. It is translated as CASSLNLRQGADTE. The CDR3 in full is CASSLNLRQGADTEAFF.

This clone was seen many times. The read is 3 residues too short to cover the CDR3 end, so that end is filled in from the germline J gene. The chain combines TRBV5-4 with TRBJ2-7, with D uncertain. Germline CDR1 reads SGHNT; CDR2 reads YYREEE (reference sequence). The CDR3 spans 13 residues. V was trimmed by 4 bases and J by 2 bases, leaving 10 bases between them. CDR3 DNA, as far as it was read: TGTGCCAGCAGCGTAGGAGCGCCCTACGAG. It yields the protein CASSVGAPYE. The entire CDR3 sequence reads CASSVGAPYEQYF.

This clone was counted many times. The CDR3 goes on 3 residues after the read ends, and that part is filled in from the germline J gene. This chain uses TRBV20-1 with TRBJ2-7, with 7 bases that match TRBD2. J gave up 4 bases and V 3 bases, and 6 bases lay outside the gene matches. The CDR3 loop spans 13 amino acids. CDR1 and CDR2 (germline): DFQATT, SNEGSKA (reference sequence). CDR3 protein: CSASPLAPYEQYF. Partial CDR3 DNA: TGCAGTGCTAGCCCACTAGCGCCTTACGAG.

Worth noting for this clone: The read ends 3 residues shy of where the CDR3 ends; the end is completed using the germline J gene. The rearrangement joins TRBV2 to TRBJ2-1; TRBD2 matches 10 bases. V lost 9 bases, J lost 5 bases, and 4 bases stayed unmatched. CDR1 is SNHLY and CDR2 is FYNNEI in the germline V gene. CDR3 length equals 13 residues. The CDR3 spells CASGLAENNEQFF. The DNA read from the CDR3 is TGTGCCAGTGGACTAGCGGAGAACAATGAG.

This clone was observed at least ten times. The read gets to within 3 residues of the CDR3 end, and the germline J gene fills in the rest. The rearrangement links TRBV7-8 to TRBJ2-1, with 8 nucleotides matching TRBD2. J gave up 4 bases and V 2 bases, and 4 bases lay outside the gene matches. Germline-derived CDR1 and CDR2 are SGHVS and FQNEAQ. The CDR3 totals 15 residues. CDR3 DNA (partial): TGTGCCAGCAGCTTAAAGCGGGGGCGATACAATGAG. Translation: CASSLKRGRYNE. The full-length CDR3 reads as CASSLKRGRYNEQFF.

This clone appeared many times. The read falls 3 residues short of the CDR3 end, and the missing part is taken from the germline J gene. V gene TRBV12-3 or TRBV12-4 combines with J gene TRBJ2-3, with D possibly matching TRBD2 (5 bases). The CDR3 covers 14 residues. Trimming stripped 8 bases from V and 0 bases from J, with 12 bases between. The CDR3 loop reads CASRAGRSTDTQYF. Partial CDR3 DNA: TGTGCCAGCCGGGCGGGTCGAAGCACAGATACG.

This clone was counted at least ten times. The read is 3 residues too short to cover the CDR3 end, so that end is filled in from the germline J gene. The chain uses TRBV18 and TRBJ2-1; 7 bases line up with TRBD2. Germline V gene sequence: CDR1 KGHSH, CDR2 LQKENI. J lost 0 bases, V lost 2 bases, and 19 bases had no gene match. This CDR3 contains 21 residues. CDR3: CASSPMWASGTLPSSYNEQFF. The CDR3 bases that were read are TGTGCCAGCTCACCAATGTGGGCGAGCGGGACCCTCCCGAGCTCCTACAATGAG.

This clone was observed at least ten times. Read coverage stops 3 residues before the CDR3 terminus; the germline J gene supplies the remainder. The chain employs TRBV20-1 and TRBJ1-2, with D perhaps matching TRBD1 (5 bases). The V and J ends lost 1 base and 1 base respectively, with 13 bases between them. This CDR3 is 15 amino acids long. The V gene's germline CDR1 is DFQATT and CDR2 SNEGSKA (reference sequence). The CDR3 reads CSARGFGGINYGYTF. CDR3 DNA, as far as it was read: TGCAGTGCTAGAGGGTTCGGGGGAATTAACTATGGC.

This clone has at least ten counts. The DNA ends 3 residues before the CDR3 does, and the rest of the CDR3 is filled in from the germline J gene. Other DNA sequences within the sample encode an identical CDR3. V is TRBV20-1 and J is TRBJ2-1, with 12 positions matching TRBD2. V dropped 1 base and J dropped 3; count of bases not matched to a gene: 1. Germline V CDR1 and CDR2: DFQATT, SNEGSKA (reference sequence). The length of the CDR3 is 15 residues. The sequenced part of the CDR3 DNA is TGCAGTGCTAGAGGGACTAGCGGGAACTACAATGAG. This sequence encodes CSARGTSGNYNE. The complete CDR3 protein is CSARGTSGNYNEQFF.

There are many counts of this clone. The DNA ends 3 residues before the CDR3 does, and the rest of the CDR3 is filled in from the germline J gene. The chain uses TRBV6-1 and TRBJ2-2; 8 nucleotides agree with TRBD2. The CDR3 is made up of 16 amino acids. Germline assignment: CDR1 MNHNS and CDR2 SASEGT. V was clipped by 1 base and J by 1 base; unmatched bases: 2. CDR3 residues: CASSEVAGGNTGELFF. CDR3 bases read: TGTGCCAGCAGTGAAGTTGCGGGGGGGAACACCGGGGAG.

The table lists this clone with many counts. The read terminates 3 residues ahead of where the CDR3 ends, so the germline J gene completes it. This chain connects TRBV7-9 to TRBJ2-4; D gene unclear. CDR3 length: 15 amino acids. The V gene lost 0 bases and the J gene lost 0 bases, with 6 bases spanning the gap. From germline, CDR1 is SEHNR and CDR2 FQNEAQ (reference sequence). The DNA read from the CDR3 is TGTGCCAGCAGCTTAGCAGACTTAGCCAAAAACATT. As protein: CASSLADLAKNI. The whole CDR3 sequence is CASSLADLAKNIQYF.

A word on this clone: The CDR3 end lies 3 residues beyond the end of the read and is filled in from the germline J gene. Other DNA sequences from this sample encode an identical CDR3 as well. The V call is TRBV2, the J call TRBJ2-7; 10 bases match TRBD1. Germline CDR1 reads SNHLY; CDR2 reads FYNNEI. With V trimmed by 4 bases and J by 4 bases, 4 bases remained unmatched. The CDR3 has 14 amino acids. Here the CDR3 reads CASSADRGKYEQYF. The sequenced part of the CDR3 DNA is TGTGCCAGCAGTGCGGACAGGGGGAAATACGAG.

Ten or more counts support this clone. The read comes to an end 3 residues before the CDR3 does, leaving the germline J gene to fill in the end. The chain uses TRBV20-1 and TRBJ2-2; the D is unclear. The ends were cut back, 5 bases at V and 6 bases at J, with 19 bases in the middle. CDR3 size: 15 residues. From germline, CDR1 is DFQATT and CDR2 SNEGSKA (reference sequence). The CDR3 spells CSAARSLTISGELFF. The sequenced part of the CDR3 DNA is TGCAGTGCTGCACGGTCCCTCACGATTTCCGGGGAG.

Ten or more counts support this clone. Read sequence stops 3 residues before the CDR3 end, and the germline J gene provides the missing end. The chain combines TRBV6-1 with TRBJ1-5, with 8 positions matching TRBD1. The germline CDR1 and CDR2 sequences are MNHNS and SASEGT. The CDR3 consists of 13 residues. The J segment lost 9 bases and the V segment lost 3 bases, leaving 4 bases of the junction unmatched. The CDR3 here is CASSESGGRPQHF. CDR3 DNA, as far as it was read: TGTGCCAGCAGTGAGTCAGGGGGCCGGCCC.

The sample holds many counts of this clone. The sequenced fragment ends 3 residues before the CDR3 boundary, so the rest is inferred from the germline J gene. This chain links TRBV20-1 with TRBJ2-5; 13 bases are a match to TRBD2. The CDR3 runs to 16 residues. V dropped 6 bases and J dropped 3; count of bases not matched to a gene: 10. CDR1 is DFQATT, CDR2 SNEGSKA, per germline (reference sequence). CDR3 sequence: CSALNRLAGGKETQYF. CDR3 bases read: TGCAGTGCCCTAAATCGACTAGCGGGAGGAAAAGAGACC.

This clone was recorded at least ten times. The CDR3 DNA, read in part, is TGCGCCAGCAGTCCGGGGACAGATACG. Translating gives CASSPGTDT. The full CDR3 sequence reads CASSPGTDTQYF. The J gene is TRBJ2-3, the V gene TRBV10-1, with TRBD2 as a possible D gene (5 bases). Read coverage stops 3 residues before the CDR3 terminus; the germline J gene supplies the remainder. V was cut by 5 bases and J by 3 bases, with 6 bases left in between. The CDR3 runs to 12 residues. Germline V gene sequence: CDR1 WNHNN, CDR2 SYGVQD (reference sequence).

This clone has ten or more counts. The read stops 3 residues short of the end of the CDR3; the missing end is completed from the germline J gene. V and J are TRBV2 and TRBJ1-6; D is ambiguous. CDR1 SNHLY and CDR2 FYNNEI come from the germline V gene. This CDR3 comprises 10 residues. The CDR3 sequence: CASSTRTLHF. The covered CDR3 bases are TGTGCCAGCTCAACTCGAACC. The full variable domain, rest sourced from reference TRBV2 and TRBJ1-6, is EPEVTQTPSHQVTQMGQEVILRCVPISNHLYFYWYRQILGQKVEFLVSFYNNEISEKSEIFDDQFSVERPDGSNFTLKIRSTKLEDSAMYFCASSTRTLHFGNGTRLTVT.